This T cell receptor (beta chain) was recovered during a study of blood T cells in healthy people across ages. Broader study findings: Older age went with lower TCR beta diversity per million T cells, in a roughly linear way. TCR beta diversity tracked closely with naive T cell percentage. Long-lived donors exceeded aged donors in naive CD4+ cells and diversity.

This clonotype was picked up a small number of times. Its antigen is unidentified. Next came a second PCR, run for about 7 to 12 cycles, which used a sample-barcoded 5' primer along with a J-beta primer mix. TCRdb reanalysed the 5' RACE reads using MiXCR and keeps one entry per CDR3 protein. Here the sample spans 750,000 to 950,000 distinct CDR3 sequences, roughly 26% being singletons. V lost 5 bases and J lost 2, with 9 bases in between. The CDR3 contains 12 residues. Germline values: CDR1 DFQATT, CDR2 SNEGSKA (reference sequence). These same records also appear under a second study, on T cells of mothers and their children. This second study notes: Samples came from a few healthy Caucasian mothers and their six children.

This TCR derives from a boy younger than 18 in good health. This chain links TRBV20-1 with TRBJ1-2; D is uncertain. Sequencing was done on a sample of blood. This chain's CDR3 is CSAPTANYGYTF. CDR3 nucleotides: TGCAGTGCTCCTACAGCGAACTATGGCTACACCTTC.